These T cell receptor beta chains were read from a single sample in a study of cytomegalovirus exposure and HLA in healthy donors. Data came from immunoSEQ multiplex PCR; TCRdb stores just in-frame clones and leaves some out. The sample yields approximately 200,000 clones, more than 65% seen once. Material for sequencing was PBMCs. The receptors were sampled from a girl aged 5 to 17 in good health and CMV-seropositive. CDR3s include the opening cysteine and the closing phenylalanine or tryptophan. Fields, in order: D gene, J gene, V gene, clone size, CDR3 protein, CDR3 DNA. The D gene is left open where the match is weak. Clone size is shown for a subset of rows, as once, few, many or a class of expanded clone.

d_gene: -; j_gene: TRBJ1-2; v_gene: TRBV30; abundance: -; CDR3aa: CAWSGRSNYGYTF; CDR3nt: TGTGCCTGGAGTGGGAGGTCTAACTATGGCTACACCTTC
d_gene: TRBD1; j_gene: TRBJ1-6; v_gene: TRBV25-1; abundance: -; CDR3aa: CASSATDRDNSPLHF; CDR3nt: TGTGCCAGCAGTGCTACCGACAGGGATAATTCACCCCTCCACTTT
d_gene: -; j_gene: TRBJ2-1; v_gene: TRBV19; abundance: -; CDR3aa: CASSFSANNEQFF; CDR3nt: TGTGCTAGTAGTTTCTCCGCTAACAATGAGCAGTTCTTC
d_gene: TRBD1; j_gene: TRBJ2-3; v_gene: TRBV9; abundance: -; CDR3aa: CASSVGGGPDTQYF; CDR3nt: TGTGCCAGCAGCGTAGGAGGGGGCCCAGATACGCAGTATTTT
d_gene: -; j_gene: TRBJ2-7; v_gene: TRBV20-1; abundance: few; CDR3aa: CSAREWSEQYF; CDR3nt: TGCAGTGCTAGAGAGTGGAGCGAGCAGTACTTC
d_gene: -; j_gene: TRBJ1-1; v_gene: TRBV4-3; abundance: -; CDR3aa: CASSLQGERAAFF; CDR3nt: TGCGCCAGCAGCCTGCAGGGTGAGAGAGCAGCTTTCTTT
d_gene: -; j_gene: TRBJ2-2; v_gene: TRBV5-1; abundance: once; CDR3aa: CASSPRALNTGELFF; CDR3nt: TGCGCCAGCAGCCCGCGGGCCCTGAACACCGGGGAGCTGTTTTTT
d_gene: -; j_gene: TRBJ1-1; v_gene: TRBV19; abundance: -; CDR3aa: CASSMARSTEAFF; CDR3nt: TGTGCCAGTAGTATGGCGAGGTCAACTGAAGCTTTCTTT
d_gene: -; j_gene: TRBJ1-1; v_gene: TRBV27; abundance: -; CDR3aa: CASRDTGGPEAFF; CDR3nt: TGTGCCAGCAGAGATACCGGAGGACCTGAAGCTTTCTTT
d_gene: -; j_gene: TRBJ2-2; v_gene: TRBV10-1; abundance: -; CDR3aa: CASNSPSSVSGELFF; CDR3nt: TGCGCCAGCAATAGCCCTTCCAGCGTGTCCGGGGAGCTGTTTTTT
d_gene: -; j_gene: TRBJ1-5; v_gene: TRBV6-5; abundance: once; CDR3aa: CASSTAGGVGQPQHF; CDR3nt: TGTGCCAGCAGTACCGCGGGGGGGGTCGGTCAGCCCCAGCATTTT
d_gene: -; j_gene: TRBJ2-2; v_gene: TRBV10-3; abundance: -; CDR3aa: CAITGSGNTGELFF; CDR3nt: TGTGCCATCACTGGCAGCGGGAACACCGGGGAGCTGTTTTTT
d_gene: TRBD2; j_gene: TRBJ2-7; v_gene: TRBV14; abundance: -; CDR3aa: CASSQAPGLAGGPGEQYF; CDR3nt: TGTGCCAGCAGCCAAGCCCCGGGACTAGCGGGGGGGCCTGGGGAGCAGTACTTC
d_gene: -; j_gene: TRBJ2-7; v_gene: TRBV25-1; abundance: -; CDR3aa: CASSDQRENSYEQYF; CDR3nt: TGTGCCAGCAGTGACCAGAGGGAGAACTCCTACGAGCAGTACTTC
d_gene: TRBD1; j_gene: TRBJ2-2; v_gene: TRBV5-1; abundance: -; CDR3aa: CASSPNTGVNTGELFF; CDR3nt: TGCGCCAGCAGTCCGAACACAGGGGTGAACACCGGGGAGCTGTTTTTT
d_gene: -; j_gene: TRBJ2-5; v_gene: TRBV27; abundance: -; CDR3aa: CASSLSFWRTGETQYF; CDR3nt: TGTGCCAGCAGTTTATCGTTTTGGAGGACCGGGGAGACCCAGTACTTC
d_gene: TRBD1; j_gene: TRBJ1-1; v_gene: TRBV19; abundance: few; CDR3aa: CASTSQGALNTEAFF; CDR3nt: TGTGCCAGTACCTCGCAGGGGGCTTTGAACACTGAAGCTTTCTTT
d_gene: -; j_gene: TRBJ1-1; v_gene: TRBV7-2; abundance: -; CDR3aa: CASSLALGGWQMNTEAFF; CDR3nt: TGTGCCAGCAGCTTAGCTCTAGGGGGATGGCAGATGAACACTGAAGCTTTCTTT
d_gene: TRBD2; j_gene: TRBJ2-1; v_gene: TRBV27; abundance: -; CDR3aa: CASSTSKGLPTEQFF; CDR3nt: TGTGCCAGCAGTACATCGAAGGGACTACCTACTGAGCAGTTCTTC
d_gene: TRBD1; j_gene: TRBJ2-3; v_gene: TRBV6-1; abundance: -; CDR3aa: CASSRDRGLDTQYF; CDR3nt: TGTGCCAGCAGTCGGGACAGGGGATTGGATACGCAGTATTTT
d_gene: TRBD1; j_gene: TRBJ1-2; v_gene: TRBV14; abundance: -; CDR3aa: CASSLPGQSYGYTF; CDR3nt: TGTGCCAGCAGCCTTCCGGGACAGAGCTATGGCTACACCTTC
d_gene: -; j_gene: TRBJ1-1; v_gene: TRBV7-6; abundance: -; CDR3aa: CASSWGGGGMNTEAFF; CDR3nt: TGTGCCAGCAGCTGGGGCGGGGGGGGAATGAACACTGAAGCTTTCTTT
d_gene: TRBD1; j_gene: TRBJ1-2; v_gene: TRBV14; abundance: once; CDR3aa: CASSGDRGRNYGYTF; CDR3nt: TGTGCCAGCAGCGGAGACAGGGGACGGAACTATGGCTACACCTTC
d_gene: -; j_gene: TRBJ2-3; v_gene: TRBV4-2; abundance: -; CDR3aa: CASSQDAGAAQYF; CDR3nt: TGTGCCAGCAGCCAAGACGCAGGAGCGGCGCAGTATTTT
d_gene: TRBD1; j_gene: TRBJ2-3; v_gene: TRBV9; abundance: -; CDR3aa: CASSVQGATDTQYF; CDR3nt: TGTGCCAGCAGCGTTCAGGGGGCCACAGATACGCAGTATTTT
d_gene: TRBD1; j_gene: TRBJ2-7; v_gene: TRBV5-6; abundance: -; CDR3aa: CASSWDRGREQYF; CDR3nt: TGTGCCAGCAGCTGGGACAGGGGGCGAGAGCAGTACTTC
d_gene: TRBD1; j_gene: TRBJ2-7; v_gene: TRBV29-1; abundance: few; CDR3aa: CSVAWGQTYEQYF; CDR3nt: TGCAGCGTTGCTTGGGGACAGACATACGAGCAGTACTTC
d_gene: -; j_gene: TRBJ2-3; v_gene: TRBV5-6; abundance: -; CDR3aa: CASSLGQGLTDTQYF; CDR3nt: TGTGCCAGCAGCTTGGGGCAGGGGCTCACAGATACGCAGTATTTT
d_gene: -; j_gene: TRBJ2-5; v_gene: TRBV30; abundance: -; CDR3aa: CAWSREETQYF; CDR3nt: TGTGCCTGGAGTAGAGAAGAGACCCAGTACTTC
d_gene: TRBD1; j_gene: TRBJ1-4; v_gene: TRBV6-4; abundance: -; CDR3aa: CASSPGQGNEKLFF; CDR3nt: TGTGCCAGCAGTCCGGGACAGGGGAATGAAAAACTGTTTTTT
d_gene: -; j_gene: TRBJ1-1; v_gene: TRBV19; abundance: -; CDR3aa: CASTPPGVMNTEAFF; CDR3nt: TGTGCCAGTACCCCCCCAGGGGTCATGAACACTGAAGCTTTCTTT
d_gene: -; j_gene: TRBJ2-5; v_gene: TRBV4-3; abundance: -; CDR3aa: CASSQEATAQETQYF; CDR3nt: TGCGCCAGCAGCCAAGAAGCGACAGCGCAAGAGACCCAGTACTTC
d_gene: -; j_gene: TRBJ2-5; v_gene: TRBV6-1; abundance: few; CDR3aa: CASSEGPGPQATQYF; CDR3nt: TGTGCCAGCAGTGAAGGTCCCGGTCCCCAGGCGACCCAGTACTTC
d_gene: -; j_gene: TRBJ2-3; v_gene: TRBV23-1; abundance: -; CDR3aa: CASSQQGSTTDTQYF; CDR3nt: TGCGCCAGCAGTCAACAGGGGTCGACGACAGATACGCAGTATTTT
d_gene: TRBD1; j_gene: TRBJ1-5; v_gene: TRBV18; abundance: -; CDR3aa: CASSQPGQGPQPQHF; CDR3nt: TGTGCCAGCTCACAACCGGGACAGGGCCCTCAGCCCCAGCATTTT
d_gene: TRBD1; j_gene: TRBJ2-7; v_gene: TRBV5-4; abundance: -; CDR3aa: CASSLGQGAYEQYF; CDR3nt: TGTGCCAGCAGCTTGGGACAGGGGGCCTACGAGCAGTACTTC
d_gene: TRBD1; j_gene: TRBJ1-5; v_gene: TRBV6-1; abundance: few; CDR3aa: CASFRTGYSNQPQHF; CDR3nt: TGTGCCAGTTTTAGGACAGGGTATAGCAATCAGCCCCAGCATTTT
d_gene: TRBD2; j_gene: TRBJ2-5; v_gene: TRBV7-2; abundance: -; CDR3aa: CASSTSGGWQETQYF; CDR3nt: TGTGCCAGCAGCACTAGCGGGGGGTGGCAAGAGACCCAGTACTTC
d_gene: -; j_gene: TRBJ1-1; v_gene: TRBV5-1; abundance: -; CDR3aa: CASRVREDTEAFF; CDR3nt: TGCGCCAGCAGGGTCAGGGAGGACACTGAAGCTTTCTTT
d_gene: TRBD1; j_gene: TRBJ2-3; v_gene: TRBV9; abundance: -; CDR3aa: CASSVGSQGAFGGRGSDTQYF; CDR3nt: TGTGCCAGCAGCGTAGGCTCTCAGGGGGCGTTTGGGGGCCGGGGGTCTGATACGCAGTATTTT
d_gene: -; j_gene: TRBJ1-5; v_gene: TRBV7-2; abundance: -; CDR3aa: CASSPQGTYYSNQPQHF; CDR3nt: TGTGCCAGCAGCCCCCAGGGGACCTATTATAGCAATCAGCCCCAGCATTTT
d_gene: -; j_gene: TRBJ1-1; v_gene: TRBV29-1; abundance: once; CDR3aa: CSVEVQARTEAFF; CDR3nt: TGCAGCGTTGAAGTCCAGGCAAGGACTGAAGCTTTCTTT
d_gene: TRBD2; j_gene: TRBJ2-7; v_gene: TRBV4-3; abundance: -; CDR3aa: CASSRGGGEAYEQYF; CDR3nt: TGCGCCAGCAGCCGGGGGGGAGGGGAGGCCTACGAGCAGTACTTC
d_gene: -; j_gene: TRBJ1-2; v_gene: TRBV7-8; abundance: -; CDR3aa: CASSYDRSYGYTF; CDR3nt: TGTGCCAGCAGCTATGACAGGAGCTATGGCTACACCTTC
d_gene: TRBD1; j_gene: TRBJ1-2; v_gene: TRBV7-8; abundance: -; CDR3aa: CASKRVGDRDYGYTF; CDR3nt: TGTGCCAGCAAGAGGGTTGGGGACAGGGACTATGGCTACACCTTC
d_gene: -; j_gene: TRBJ2-7; v_gene: TRBV2; abundance: -; CDR3aa: CASSVTSTVYYYEQYF; CDR3nt: TGTGCCAGCAGTGTCACTTCGACAGTGTACTACTACGAGCAGTACTTC